A single sample is the source of the 3 T cell receptor beta chains below, sequenced in a study of post-analysis software for immune sequencing data. No antigen has been identified for these receptors. Included in the TCR beta cDNA libraries were unique molecular identifiers. TCRdb ran MiXCR on the PCR reads and lists one entry per CDR3 protein. Here the sample spans about 460,000 distinct CDR3 sequences, less than 45% being singletons. Broader study findings: Included in a set of about five TRBV segments more frequent in patients than controls were TRBV5-6, TRBV5-1 and TRBV20-1.

The sample was blood. The receptor source for this set is a girl aged 5 to 17 with multiple sclerosis.

The J gene is TRBJ2-1, the V gene TRBV7-3, with 7 bases aligning to TRBD2. Germline loops: CDR1 SGHTA, CDR2 FQGTGA. Trimming took 5 bases from V and 4 from J; bases not matched to a gene: 8. This CDR3 region has 15 residues. The CDR3 reads CASSPSAGPYNEQFF. The DNA of the CDR3 is TGTGCCAGCAGCCCCTCAGCGGGACCTTACAATGAGCAGTTCTTC.

This clonotype was observed a handful of times. This chain uses TRBV20-1 with TRBJ1-1, with 10 bases lining up with TRBD1. Per germline, CDR1 DFQATT and CDR2 SNEGSKA (reference sequence). After removal of 6 bases from V and 5 bases from J, the junction contained 9 bases not matched to a gene. The CDR3 extends over 14 amino acids. The DNA of the CDR3 is TGCAGTGCCAATGACAGGGGGCCGGCTACTGAAGCTTTCTTT. As protein: CSANDRGPATEAFF.

This clonotype has more than one count but fewer than ten. The chain recombines TRBV12-3 or TRBV12-4 with TRBJ1-5; 10 nucleotides line up with TRBD1. There are 14 residues in the CDR3. Trimming removed 6 bases from V and 6 bases from J; junction bases left unmatched: 5. In DNA, the CDR3 is TGTGCCAGCAGCCCCGGGACAGGGGTTCAGCCCCAGCATTTT. Protein product: CASSPGTGVQPQHF.